This T cell receptor (beta chain) was sequenced during a study of post-analysis software for immune sequencing data. Study results and limitations: Patients carried roughly 5 TRBV segments more frequently than controls did, and TRBV5-6, TRBV5-1 and TRBV20-1 were among them.

Each TCR beta cDNA library carried unique molecular identifiers. Each CDR3 protein is one row after TCRdb ran MiXCR on the PCR reads. The table shows hundreds of thousands of distinct CDR3 sequences, with around 27% occurring only once. The CDR3 contains 11 residues. The V gene's germline CDR1 is SGHRS and CDR2 YFSETQ. As concerns this clonotype: Its antigen remains unidentified. An end of the junction differs from the germline gene, which may be a read error.

The sample was blood. The V gene is TRBV5-1, the J gene TRBJ1-2; D gene unclear. The source is a girl aged 10 to 17 with multiple sclerosis. The CDR3 spells CASSGPHGCTF. DNA for the CDR3: TGCGCCAGCAGTGGGCCTCATGGCTGCACCTTC.